A single sample gave rise to the 9 T cell receptor beta chains below, sequenced in a study of T cells after yellow fever vaccination. MiXCR, run by TCRdb on the 5' RACE reads, gives a single entry per CDR3 protein. The table lists some 600,000 distinct CDR3 sequences, about a sixth of them singletons. Sequencing was performed on PBMCs, taken 4 to 6 days after the first yellow fever vaccination. The receptors originated from a man younger than 35 who received the YFV17D yellow fever vaccine.

In this sample, this clonotype turned up a few times. The chain uses TRBV5-1 and TRBJ2-3; unclear D gene. There are 14 residues in the CDR3. Germline CDR1 SGHRS, CDR2 YFSETQ. V was clipped by 2 bases and J by 2 bases, with 9 bases between them. This CDR3 is CASSFGEITDTQYF. CDR3 coding DNA: TGCGCCAGCAGCTTTGGAGAGATCACAGATACGCAGTATTTT.

A few counts support this clonotype. The chain is built from TRBV3-1 and TRBJ2-3; D gene uncertain. The V and J ends lost 5 bases and 5 bases respectively, with 20 bases between them. The germline V gene encodes CDR1 LGHDT and CDR2 YNNKEL (reference sequence). The CDR3 contains 16 residues. The CDR3 nucleotides read TGTGCCAGCAGCTTTTACGGGTCGTCAGGCGAAGATACGCAGTATTTT. Its translation is CASSFYGSSGEDTQYF.

The J gene is TRBJ2-1, the V gene TRBV9, with 7 bases lining up with TRBD2. CDR3 length equals 15 residues. The V segment lost 0 bases and the J segment 5 bases; nucleotides outside the gene matches: 5. Germline CDR1 is SGDLS and CDR2 is YYNGEE. CDR3 sequence (DNA): TGTGCCAGCAGCGTAGACCAGCGGGACGACAATGAGCAGTTCTTC. Translation: CASSVDQRDDNEQFF.

In this sample, this clonotype turned up a few times. CDR3 nucleotides: TGTGCCAGCAAACTACAGGGAGGTCTGGAGGAGACCCAGTACTTC. Translating gives CASKLQGGLEETQYF. V and J are TRBV6-2 or TRBV6-3 and TRBJ2-5; D possibly uses TRBD1 or TRBD2 (6 bases each). The CDR3 consists of 15 residues. Per the germline V gene, CDR1 is MNHEY and CDR2 is SVGEGT. Between the trimmed V and J ends, which lost 7 bases and 5 bases, there was a span of 20 bases.

This chain connects TRBV6-4 to TRBJ2-7, with 12 bases identical to TRBD1. The CDR3 length is 19 residues. V dropped 2 bases and J dropped 4; count of bases not matched to a gene: 15. Germline V gives CDR1 MRHNA, CDR2 SNTAGT. The DNA for the CDR3 is TGTGCCAGCAGTGACGGGGACAGGGGGCCTTCCCTGATCCCGTACGAGCAGTACGTC. It codes for CASSDGDRGPSLIPYEQYV.

This clonotype was seen a handful of times. The CDR3 reads CSAPFSGGQAGETQYF. The CDR3 region has the DNA TGCAGTGCTCCCTTTTCGGGGGGCCAGGCAGGAGAGACCCAGTACTTC. The chain has TRBV20-1 and TRBJ2-5; TRBD2 is a possible D gene (7 bases). Deletions cut 5 bases from V and 4 bases from J, with 23 bases between. This CDR3 has 16 residues. CDR1 and CDR2 from the germline V gene are DFQATT and SNEGSKA (reference sequence).

This sequence joins TRBV27 and TRBJ1-2, with a weak D call TRBD1 (6 bases). CDR1 is MNHEY and CDR2 is SMNVEV in the germline V gene (reference sequence). This CDR3 is 14 amino acids long. V shed 5 bases and J shed 4 bases, with 14 bases lying between them. CDR3 sequence reads: CASSAAGAGYGYTF. In DNA form, the CDR3 reads TGTGCCAGCAGTGCCGCGGGGGCGGGCTATGGCTACACCTTC.

This clonotype has a handful of counts. V is TRBV4-2 and J is TRBJ2-3; no firm D call. V lost 1 base to trimming and J lost 5 bases, with 10 bases between them. The germline CDR1 and CDR2 sequences are LGHNA and YNFKEQ. CDR3 size: 14 residues. The CDR3 is CASSQVMAGDTQYF. In DNA form, the CDR3 reads TGTGCCAGCAGCCAAGTCATGGCCGGAGATACGCAGTATTTT.

The chain carries TRBV5-1 and TRBJ1-6; D gene ambiguous. The V end was cut by 0 bases, the J end by 8 bases, with 9 bases between. The CDR3 extends over 14 amino acids. From germline, CDR1 is SGHRS and CDR2 YFSETQ. CDR3 protein: CASSLALSYSPLHF. The CDR3 DNA follows: TGCGCCAGCAGCTTGGCCCTTTCGTATTCACCCCTCCACTTT.